This T cell receptor (beta chain) was obtained from a study of T cells after yellow fever vaccination. About the study: Fractions of limited cellularity were prepared by means of SMART-Seq v4 Ultra Low Input. Study-wide results and caveats: There was a possibility that FACS-sorted repertoires contained abundant clonotypes contaminating from the bulk population. Most clones from primary vaccination were detected again post-booster (roughly 96% CD4, around 90% CD8).

Using its own MiXCR run on the 5' RACE reads, TCRdb lists one record per CDR3 protein. Found here are about 330,000 distinct CDR3 sequences, about 7.8% of them singletons; the top ten hold approximately 15%. As for this clonotype: Its antigen is not identified.

Germline V lookup: CDR1 SGHRS, CDR2 YFSETQ. This CDR3 has 14 amino acids. Deletions cut 0 bases from V and 7 bases from J, with 11 bases between. The origin of this receptor is a man aged 18 to 29 who received the YFV17D yellow fever vaccine. V and J are TRBV5-1 and TRBJ1-5; D is unresolved. The sequenced sample was PBMCs, obtained approximately 47 days after the first yellow fever vaccination. CDR3 amino acids: CASSLESRFQPQHF. The CDR3 region has the DNA TGCGCCAGCAGCTTGGAGTCCCGCTTCCAGCCCCAGCATTTT.